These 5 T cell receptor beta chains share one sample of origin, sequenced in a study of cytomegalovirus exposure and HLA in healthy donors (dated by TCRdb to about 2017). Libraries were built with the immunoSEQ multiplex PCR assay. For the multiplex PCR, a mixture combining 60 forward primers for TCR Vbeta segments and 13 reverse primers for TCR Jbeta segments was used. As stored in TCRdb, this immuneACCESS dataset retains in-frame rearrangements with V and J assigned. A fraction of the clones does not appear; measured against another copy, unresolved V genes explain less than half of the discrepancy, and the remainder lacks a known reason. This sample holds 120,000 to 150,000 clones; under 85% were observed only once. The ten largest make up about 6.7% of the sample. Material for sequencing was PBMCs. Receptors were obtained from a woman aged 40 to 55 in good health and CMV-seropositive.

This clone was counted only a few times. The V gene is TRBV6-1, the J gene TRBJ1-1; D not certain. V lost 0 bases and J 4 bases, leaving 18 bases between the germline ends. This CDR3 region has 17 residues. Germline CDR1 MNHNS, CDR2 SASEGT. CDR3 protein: CASSEALTQGRGTEAFF. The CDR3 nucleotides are TGTGCCAGCAGTGAAGCGCTGACTCAAGGGCGGGGCACTGAAGCTTTCTTT.

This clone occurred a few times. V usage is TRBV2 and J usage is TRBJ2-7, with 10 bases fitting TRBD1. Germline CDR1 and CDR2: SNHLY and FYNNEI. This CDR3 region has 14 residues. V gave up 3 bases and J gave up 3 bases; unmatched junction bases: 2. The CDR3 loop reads CASSEDRGDYEQYF. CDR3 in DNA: TGTGCCAGCAGTGAGGACAGGGGGGACTACGAGCAGTACTTC.

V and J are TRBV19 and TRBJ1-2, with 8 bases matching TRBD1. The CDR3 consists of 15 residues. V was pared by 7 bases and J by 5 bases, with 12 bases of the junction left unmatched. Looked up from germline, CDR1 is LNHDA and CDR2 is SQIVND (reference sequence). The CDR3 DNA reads TGTGCCAGTACCCCAGGACAGGGTATAGGATATGGCTACACCTTC. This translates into CASTPGQGIGYGYTF. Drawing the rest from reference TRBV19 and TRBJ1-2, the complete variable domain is DGGITQSPKYLFRKEGQNVTLSCEQNLNHDAMYWYRQDPGQGLRLIYYSQIVNDFQKGDIAEGYSVSREKKESFPLTVTSAQKNPTAFYLCASTPGQGIGYGYTFGSGTRLTVV.

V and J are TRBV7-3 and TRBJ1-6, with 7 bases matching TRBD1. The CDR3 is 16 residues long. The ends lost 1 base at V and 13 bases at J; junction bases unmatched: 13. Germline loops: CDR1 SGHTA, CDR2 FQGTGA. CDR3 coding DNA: TGTGCCAGCAGCTTAAATCAGGGACAGATCCATCACCCCCTCCACTTT. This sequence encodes CASSLNQGQIHHPLHF.

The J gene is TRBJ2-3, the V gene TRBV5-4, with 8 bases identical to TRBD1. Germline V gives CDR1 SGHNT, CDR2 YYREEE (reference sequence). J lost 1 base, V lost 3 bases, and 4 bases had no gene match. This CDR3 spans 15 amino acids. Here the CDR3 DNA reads TGTGCCAGCAGCTGGGGACAGGCGGGCACAGATACGCAGTATTTT. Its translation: CASSWGQAGTDTQYF.